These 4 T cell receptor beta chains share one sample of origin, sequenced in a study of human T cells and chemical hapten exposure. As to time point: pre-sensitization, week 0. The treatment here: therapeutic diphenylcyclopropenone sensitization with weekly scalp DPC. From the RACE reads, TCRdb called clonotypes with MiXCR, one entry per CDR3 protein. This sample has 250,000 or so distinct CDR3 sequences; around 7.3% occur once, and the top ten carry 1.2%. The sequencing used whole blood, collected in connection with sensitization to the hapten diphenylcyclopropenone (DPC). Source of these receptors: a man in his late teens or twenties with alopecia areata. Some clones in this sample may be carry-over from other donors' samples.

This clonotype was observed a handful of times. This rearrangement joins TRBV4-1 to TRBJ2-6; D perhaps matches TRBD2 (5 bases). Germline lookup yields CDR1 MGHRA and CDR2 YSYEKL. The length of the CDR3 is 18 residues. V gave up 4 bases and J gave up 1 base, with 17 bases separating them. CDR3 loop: CASSRSLWELSGANVLTF. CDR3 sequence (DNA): TGCGCCAGCAGCCGCTCGCTTTGGGAGCTGTCTGGGGCCAACGTCCTGACTTTC.

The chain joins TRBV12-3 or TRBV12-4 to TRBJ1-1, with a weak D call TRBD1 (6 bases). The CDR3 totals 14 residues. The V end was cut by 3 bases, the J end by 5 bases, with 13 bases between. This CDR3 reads CASSLTPTGTEAFF. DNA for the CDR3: TGTGCCAGCAGTTTGACCCCCACAGGGACTGAAGCTTTCTTT.

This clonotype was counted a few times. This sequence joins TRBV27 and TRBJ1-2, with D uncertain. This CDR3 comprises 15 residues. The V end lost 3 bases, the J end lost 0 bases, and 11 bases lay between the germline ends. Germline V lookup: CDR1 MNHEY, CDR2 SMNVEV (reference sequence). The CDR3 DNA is TGTGCCAGCAGTTTCGTTGGGTACGCTAACTATGGCTACACCTTC. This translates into CASSFVGYANYGYTF.

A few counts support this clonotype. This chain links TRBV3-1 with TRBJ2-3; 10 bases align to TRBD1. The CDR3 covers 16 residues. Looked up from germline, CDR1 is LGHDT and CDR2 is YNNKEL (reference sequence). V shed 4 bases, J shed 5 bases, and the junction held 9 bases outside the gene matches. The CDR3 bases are TGTGCCAGCAGCCCAGGTGGGGGACAGGGGCAAGATACGCAGTATTTT. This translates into CASSPGGGQGQDTQYF.